The 22 T cell receptor beta chains reported below all come from one sample, sequenced in a study of read filtering for tumor transcriptome and immune sequencing. The library was built from around 380 ng RNA with molecular barcoded adaptors for alpha/delta and beta/gamma chains. TCRdb analysed the reads with MiXCR anew, one entry per CDR3 protein. Among some 43,000 distinct CDR3 sequences listed, roughly an eighth were seen once. The sequencing input was a population of CD138-negative cells sorted from bone marrow. These receptors all stem from a donor at least 40 years old with multiple myeloma.

The CDR3 DNA follows: TGTGCCAGCAGCTTCGGGGGGGGCCCCCTTTCCTACGAGCAGTACTTC. Translation: CASSFGGGPLSYEQYF. The chain uses TRBV5-5 and TRBJ2-7; TRBD2 agrees at 8 bases. Trimming at V came to 2 bases and at J to 1 base, leaving 8 bases not matched to a gene. CDR1 is SGHKS and CDR2 is YYEKEE in the germline V gene (reference sequence). This CDR3 comprises 16 residues.

This clonotype was observed many times. The V gene is TRBV20-1, the J gene TRBJ2-1; 9 positions match TRBD1. J lost 4 bases, V lost 5 bases, and 3 bases had no gene match. Germline values: CDR1 DFQATT, CDR2 SNEGSKA (reference sequence). The CDR3 extends over 13 amino acids. Here the CDR3 DNA reads TGCAGTGCTCGAGGGACAGGGTACAATGAGCAGTTCTTC. It encodes CSARGTGYNEQFF.

Note on this clonotype: This is likely a read error, given that the CDR3 carries no conserved phenylalanine or tryptophan at its end. No DNA is shown, since the ends of the CDR3 on it are uncertain; the CDR3 is the one TCRdb lists. The CDR3 protein is CATSRDQAREQVY. The chain recombines TRBV15 with TRBJ2-1. Germline V CDR1 and CDR2: LNHNV, YYDKDF (reference sequence). The CDR3 has 13 amino acids, counting both end residues.

The V and J genes are TRBV5-1 and TRBJ2-2; D is ambiguous. V was cut by 10 bases and J by 0 bases, with 19 bases left in between. The CDR3 is 16 residues long. Germline-derived CDR1 and CDR2 are SGHRS and YFSETQ. CDR3 loop: CAGGFRRLANTGELFF. The CDR3, as DNA: TGCGCCGGCGGCTTCCGCAGACTCGCGAACACCGGGGAGCTGTTTTTT.

In this sample, this clonotype turned up many times. This chain connects TRBV28 to TRBJ1-1; TRBD1 might be the D (5 bases). This CDR3 has 16 amino acids. V dropped 7 bases and J dropped 3 bases, with 21 bases sitting between them. Germline CDR1 is MDHEN and CDR2 is SYDVKM. The CDR3 loop is CASTRGGRLRDTEAFF. As DNA, the CDR3 is TGTGCCAGCACCCGGGGGGGACGTCTTCGGGACACTGAAGCTTTCTTT.

This clonotype was detected ten times or more. A much larger clonotype is one base distant, so this may be a read error. The conserved phenylalanine or tryptophan is not found at the CDR3 terminus, so this likely reflects a read error. The CDR3 loop reads CSARGRLATYNEQFS. In nucleotides, the CDR3 is TGCAGTGCTAGAGGAAGACTAGCTACCTACAATGAGCAGTTCTCC. V gene TRBV20-1 combines with J gene TRBJ2-1; 7 bases are a match to TRBD2. Germline CDR1 reads DFQATT; CDR2 reads SNEGSKA (reference sequence). This CDR3 has 15 residues. V lost 1 base to trimming and J lost 2 bases; unmatched junction nucleotides: 5.

This chain uses TRBV28 with TRBJ1-2, with TRBD1 identical over 11 bases. The CDR3 has 16 residues. Unmatched junction bases numbered 6, after V lost 6 bases and J lost 0 bases. In germline, CDR1 is MDHEN, CDR2 SYDVKM. CDR3 nucleotides: TGTGCCAGCAGCCCCCCGGGACAGGGGGCTAACTATGGCTACACCTTC. This sequence encodes CASSPPGQGANYGYTF.

The sample holds a few counts of this clonotype. Being one base from a much bigger clone, this may be a read error. The V and J genes are TRBV2 and TRBJ2-6; D not certain. Germline-derived CDR1 and CDR2 are SNHLY and FYNNEI. Trimming removed 4 bases from V and 8 bases from J, with 12 bases in between. The CDR3 loop spans 14 amino acids. CDR3 residues: CASSGVLLPNVLTF. The DNA for the CDR3 is TGTGCCAGCAGTGGGGTACTGCTGCCCAACGTCCTGACTTTC. The full variable domain, its missing parts supplied by reference TRBV2 and TRBJ2-6, is EPEVTQTPSHQVTQMGQEVILRCVPISNHLYFYWYRQILGQKVEFLVSFYNNEISEKSEIFDDQFSVERPDGSNFTLKIRSTKLEDSAMYFCASSGVLLPNVLTFGAGSRLTVL.

This clonotype came up many times. This rearrangement joins TRBV7-9 to TRBJ2-2; a possible D gene is TRBD1 (7 bases). Trimming shortened V by 2 bases and J by 5 bases, and 15 bases separated the two germline ends. This CDR3 is 16 amino acids long. From germline, CDR1 is SEHNR and CDR2 FQNEAQ (reference sequence). In DNA form, the CDR3 reads TGTGCCAGCAGCTTACTATCGACAGGGAGGACCGGGGAGCTGTTTTTT. This encodes CASSLLSTGRTGELFF.

Judged by abundance, this clonotype is medium-sized. This chain links TRBV11-2 with TRBJ2-1; D is possibly TRBD2 (5 bases). Trimming removed 1 base at V and 10 bases at J, with 11 bases between. Germline CDR1 is SGHAT and CDR2 is FQNNGV. CDR3 length: 13 residues. CDR3 sequence: CASSLGGMGEQFF. In nucleotides, the CDR3 is TGTGCCAGCAGCTTAGGAGGGATGGGAGAGCAGTTCTTC.

This clonotype was seen at least ten times. An end of the junction differs from the germline gene, which may be a read error. V gene TRBV4-2 combines with J gene TRBJ1-5, with D tentatively TRBD1 (5 bases). The CDR3 loop spans 15 amino acids. Germline CDR1 LGHNA, CDR2 YNFKEQ. The CDR3 DNA reads as TGCGCCAGCAGCCAAGATATGAACAGGAGGCAGCCCCAGCATTTT. Its translation is CASSQDMNRRQPQHF.

The rearrangement joins TRBV5-1 to TRBJ2-1; D might be TRBD1 or TRBD2, each matching 6 bases. The V gene lost 7 bases and the J gene lost 12 bases, with 23 bases spanning the gap. Germline-derived CDR1 and CDR2 are SGHRS and YFSETQ. CDR3 length: 14 amino acids. The CDR3 region has the DNA TGCGCCAGCGCCGTACAGACAGGAGGGGGTGTGCAGTTCTTC. Translating it yields CASAVQTGGGVQFF.

With respect to this clonotype: Its ends do not fully match the called genes, so a read error is possible. The gene calls are TRBV6-5 and TRBJ2-1, with D unresolved. The CDR3 runs 15 residues. Germline CDR1 MNHEY, CDR2 SVGAGI. The CDR3: CAISPARETYNEQFF. In DNA form, the CDR3 reads TGTGCCATCAGTCCCGCGCGCGAAACCTACAATGAGCAGTTCTTC.

Comment on this clonotype: A read error may explain this, as a much larger clone is one base away. The CDR3 ends on some other residue instead of the conserved phenylalanine or tryptophan, so this is likely a read error. The J gene is TRBJ1-1, the V gene TRBV20-1; no reliable D call. Trimming pared 2 bases from V and 0 bases from J, leaving 7 bases between. The CDR3 extends over 13 amino acids. Germline-derived CDR1 and CDR2 are DFQATT and SNEGSKA (reference sequence). In DNA form, the CDR3 reads TGCAGTGCTAGACGGACTTTGAACACTGAAGCTTTCCTT. The encoded protein is CSARRTLNTEAFL.

This clonotype was recorded many times. This chain links TRBV29-1 with TRBJ1-1, with D hard to call. CDR3 size: 11 residues. The V end was cut by 3 bases, the J end by 3 bases, with 5 bases between. CDR1 and CDR2 from the germline V gene are SQVTM and ANQGSEA. This chain's CDR3 is CSVEPDTEAFF. CDR3 DNA sequence: TGCAGCGTTGAGCCGGACACTGAAGCTTTCTTT.

The V and J genes are TRBV29-1 and TRBJ2-7; D is ambiguous. This CDR3 has 12 amino acids. The V end lost 4 bases, the J end lost 8 bases, and 15 bases lay between the germline ends. CDR1 is SQVTM, CDR2 ANQGSEA, per germline. The DNA of the CDR3 is TGCAGCGTTGCGGGTGTACGGTACAAGCAGTACTTC. Translated: CSVAGVRYKQYF.

This clonotype appeared many times. This rearrangement joins TRBV27 to TRBJ2-1; D gene unclear. The CDR3 length is 18 residues. V dropped 8 bases and J dropped 0 bases, with 23 bases sitting between them. Germline-derived CDR1 and CDR2 are MNHEY and SMNVEV (reference sequence). The CDR3 DNA reads TGTGCCAGCGGTCAGTTGTTGTATAGGGAAAGCTCCTACAATGAGCAGTTCTTC. Encoded protein: CASGQLLYRESSYNEQFF.

This clonotype has a count of ten or more. The chain employs TRBV19 and TRBJ1-5; D is undetermined. Deletions cut 6 bases from V and 0 bases from J, with 9 bases between. This CDR3 is 14 amino acids long. Germline CDR1 LNHDA, CDR2 SQIVND (reference sequence). The CDR3 region is CASSPKNSNQPQHF. In DNA form, the CDR3 reads TGTGCCAGTAGCCCTAAAAATAGCAATCAGCCCCAGCATTTT.

In its sample, this clonotype was seen a few times. A far more abundant clone sits one base away, making this likely a read error. The chain's CDR3 is CASSPPRDASLDEQFF. In DNA form, the CDR3 reads TGTGCCAGCAGTCCTCCCCGGGACGCCTCCCTAGACGAGCAGTTCTTC. The chain combines TRBV28 with TRBJ2-1; D may match TRBD1 or TRBD2 (5 bases each). The CDR3 has 16 residues. The germline CDR1 and CDR2 sequences are MDHEN and SYDVKM. Trimming pared 5 bases from V and 10 bases from J, leaving 24 bases between.

This clonotype appeared many times. This chain connects TRBV7-2 to TRBJ2-7; D may be TRBD2 (6 bases). The V gene lost 5 bases and the J gene lost 5 bases, with 16 bases spanning the gap. This CDR3 is built from 14 residues. The germline CDR1 and CDR2 sequences are SGHTA and FQGNSA. The CDR3 is CASSPRLVSHEQYF. The CDR3 coding sequence is TGTGCCAGCAGCCCTAGACTAGTGTCGCACGAGCAGTACTTC. The full variable domain, completed using reference TRBV7-2 and TRBJ2-7, is GAGVSQSPSNKVTEKGKDVELRCDPISGHTALYWYRQSLGQGLEFLIYFQGNSAPDKSGLPSDRFSAERTGGSVSTLTIQRTQQEDSAVYLCASSPRLVSHEQYFGPGTRLTVT.

Remarks on this clonotype: A much larger clone lies a single base off, so this may be a read error. This sequence joins TRBV19 and TRBJ1-5; perhaps TRBD1 as D (6 bases). Trimming stripped 3 bases from V and 5 bases from J, with 14 bases between. Germline CDR1 reads LNHDA; CDR2 reads SQIVND (reference sequence). The CDR3 is 15 residues long. In nucleotides, the CDR3 is TGTGCCAGTAGTATTCAACAGGGACGGGATCAGCCCCAGCATTTT. Translated: CASSIQQGRDQPQHF.

This clonotype has at least ten counts. The CDR3 DNA reads as TGTGCCATCAGTGAGAGGGACTCCCTCCATCAGCCCCAGCATTTT. It is translated as CAISERDSLHQPQHF. The rearrangement joins TRBV10-3 to TRBJ1-5, with TRBD1 as a possible D gene (5 bases). The ends were cut back, 2 bases at V and 5 bases at J, with 13 bases in the middle. The germline V gene has CDR1 ENHRY and CDR2 SYGVKD. The CDR3 is 15 residues long.